This T cell receptor (beta chain) came from a study of cytomegalovirus exposure and HLA in healthy donors. Overall study findings and caveats: Of the V segments, some could not be distinguished, including TRBV6-2 and TRBV6-3, and were excluded. Listed as cytomegalovirus-associated were 150 or so TCR beta chains. Per a later analysis, 15,000 to 20,000 TCR beta sequences showed association with HLA alleles at 0.05 false discovery rate.

Healthy people donating bone marrow made up the donors. Germline-derived CDR1 and CDR2 are SEHNR and FQNEAQ (reference sequence). Trimming shortened V by 3 bases and J by 3 bases, and 12 bases separated the two germline ends. There are 14 residues in the CDR3. Of note for this clone: Its specificity is unknown.

13 Jbeta primers and 60 Vbeta primers were used for the PCR. Measured with immunoSEQ multiplex PCR; TCRdb has only the in-frame clones, and not every one. Here the sample table reports about 210,000 clones. The TCR originated in a woman in her thirties in good health and CMV-seropositive. Sample: PBMCs. The chain employs TRBV7-9 and TRBJ2-7; a possible D gene is TRBD1 (5 bases). The CDR3 bases are TGTGCCAGCAGCTTCCCCGACAGAGACTACGAGCAGTACTTC. The encoded protein is CASSFPDRDYEQYF.